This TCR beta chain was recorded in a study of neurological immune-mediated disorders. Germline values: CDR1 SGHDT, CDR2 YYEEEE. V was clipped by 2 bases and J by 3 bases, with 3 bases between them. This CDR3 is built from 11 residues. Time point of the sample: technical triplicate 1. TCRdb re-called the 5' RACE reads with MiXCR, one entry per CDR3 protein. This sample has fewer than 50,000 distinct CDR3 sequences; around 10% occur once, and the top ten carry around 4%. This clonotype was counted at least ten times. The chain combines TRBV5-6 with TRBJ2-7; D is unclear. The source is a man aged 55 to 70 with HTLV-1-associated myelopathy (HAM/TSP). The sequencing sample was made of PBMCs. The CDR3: CASSLFYEQYF. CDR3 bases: TGTGCCAGCAGCTTATTCTACGAGCAGTACTTC.